This is a list of T cell receptor beta chains from one sample in a study of blood T cell repertoires in COVID-19. Repertoires were generated with immunoSEQ multiplex PCR, while TCRdb's copy carries only in-frame clones and drops some. The sample lists 150,000 to 200,000 clones, about 88% occurring once. The sample taken for sequencing was peripheral blood. Receptors originate from a man aged 18 to 29 with acute or convalescent COVID-19. The CDR3 runs from the conserved cysteine through the conserved F or W. Fields, in order: V gene, J gene, clone size, D gene, CDR3 protein, CDR3 DNA. The D gene is left open where the match is weak. The listing skips clone size in some rows; elsewhere it reads once, few, many or a size class.

v_gene: TRBV24-1; j_gene: TRBJ2-3; abundance: .; d_gene: TRBD1; CDR3aa: CATSDLGTGVSTDTQYF; CDR3nt: TGTGCCACCAGTGATCTGGGGACAGGGGTGAGCACAGATACGCAGTATTTT
v_gene: TRBV7-2; j_gene: TRBJ2-5; abundance: few; d_gene: .; CDR3aa: CASSVQETQYF; CDR3nt: TGTGCCAGCAGCGTACAAGAGACCCAGTACTTC
v_gene: TRBV5-1; j_gene: TRBJ2-3; abundance: few; d_gene: TRBD2; CDR3aa: CASSLRLALGDTQYF; CDR3nt: TGCGCCAGCAGCTTGAGACTAGCGTTGGGAGATACGCAGTATTTT
v_gene: TRBV11-2; j_gene: TRBJ2-5; abundance: few; d_gene: TRBD2; CDR3aa: CASSSSPGSGGEEYF; CDR3nt: TGTGCCAGCAGCTCCTCTCCGGGGAGCGGGGGCGAAGAGTACTTC
v_gene: TRBV4-2; j_gene: TRBJ2-2; abundance: .; d_gene: .; CDR3aa: CASSQAPLGGTGELFF; CDR3nt: TGTGCCAGCAGCCAAGCTCCCCTAGGTGGCACCGGGGAGCTGTTTTTT
v_gene: TRBV7-9; j_gene: TRBJ1-6; abundance: .; d_gene: TRBD1; CDR3aa: CASSFDGTGGSPLHF; CDR3nt: TGTGCCAGCAGCTTTGACGGGACAGGGGGTTCACCCCTCCACTTT
v_gene: TRBV29-1; j_gene: TRBJ2-5; abundance: .; d_gene: .; CDR3aa: CSVRGQDQETQYF; CDR3nt: TGCAGCGTTCGCGGACAAGACCAAGAGACCCAGTACTTC
v_gene: TRBV19; j_gene: TRBJ1-2; abundance: .; d_gene: .; CDR3aa: CASSILGSVGQAGGYGYTF; CDR3nt: TGTGCCAGTAGTATTCTTGGTTCGGTTGGTCAGGCAGGAGGCTATGGCTACACCTTC
v_gene: TRBV7-8; j_gene: TRBJ1-2; abundance: once; d_gene: .; CDR3aa: CASSSQVNYGYTF; CDR3nt: TGTGCCAGCAGCTCACAGGTTAACTATGGCTACACCTTC
v_gene: TRBV7-2; j_gene: TRBJ1-1; abundance: few; d_gene: TRBD1; CDR3aa: CASSSRQGTEAFF; CDR3nt: TGTGCCAGCAGCTCCCGACAGGGCACTGAAGCTTTCTTT
v_gene: TRBV10-1; j_gene: TRBJ2-2; abundance: .; d_gene: .; CDR3aa: CASSKTAATGELFF; CDR3nt: TGCGCCAGCAGTAAGACAGCTGCCACCGGGGAGCTGTTTTTT
v_gene: TRBV6-4; j_gene: TRBJ2-1; abundance: .; d_gene: .; CDR3aa: CASSDKGEGGEQFF; CDR3nt: TGTGCCAGCAGTGATAAGGGGGAGGGCGGTGAGCAGTTCTTC
v_gene: TRBV10-3; j_gene: TRBJ1-1; abundance: .; d_gene: .; CDR3aa: CAISDQDSLNTEAFF; CDR3nt: TGTGCCATCAGTGATCAGGACAGTCTGAACACTGAAGCTTTCTTT
v_gene: TRBV6-1; j_gene: TRBJ1-3; abundance: .; d_gene: .; CDR3aa: CASSEAQAMHGNTIYF; CDR3nt: TGTGCCAGCAGTGAAGCGCAGGCAATGCATGGAAACACCATATATTTT
v_gene: TRBV30; j_gene: TRBJ1-1; abundance: .; d_gene: TRBD1; CDR3aa: CAWSWSRDRAPEAFF; CDR3nt: TGTGCCTGGAGTTGGTCCCGGGACAGGGCCCCTGAAGCTTTCTTT
v_gene: TRBV3-1/TRBV3-2; j_gene: TRBJ1-5; abundance: .; d_gene: .; CDR3aa: CASSQVPGGQPQHF; CDR3nt: TGTGCCAGCAGCCAGGTCCCCGGGGGTCAGCCCCAGCATTTT
v_gene: TRBV5-6; j_gene: TRBJ1-4; abundance: .; d_gene: TRBD1; CDR3aa: CASSLGGTGGPNEKLFF; CDR3nt: TGTGCCAGCAGCTTGGGAGGGACAGGGGGGCCGAATGAAAAACTGTTTTTT
v_gene: TRBV9; j_gene: TRBJ2-2; abundance: .; d_gene: .; CDR3aa: CASGAGVGELFF; CDR3nt: TGTGCCAGCGGGGCAGGGGTCGGGGAGCTGTTTTTT
v_gene: TRBV7-8; j_gene: TRBJ1-5; abundance: .; d_gene: TRBD1; CDR3aa: CASSLGGIDRGQGQPQHF; CDR3nt: TGTGCCAGCAGCTTAGGGGGGATCGACAGGGGGCAGGGTCAGCCCCAGCATTTT
v_gene: TRBV18; j_gene: TRBJ1-1; abundance: .; d_gene: .; CDR3aa: CASSEGVGNTEAFF; CDR3nt: TGTGCCAGCTCAGAGGGAGTAGGGAACACTGAAGCTTTCTTT
v_gene: TRBV4-2; j_gene: TRBJ2-1; abundance: .; d_gene: .; CDR3aa: CASSQRDLSYNEQFF; CDR3nt: TGTGCCAGCAGCCAACGGGATCTCTCCTACAATGAGCAGTTCTTC
v_gene: TRBV5-1; j_gene: TRBJ2-5; abundance: once; d_gene: TRBD1; CDR3aa: CASSPRPGQAQETQYF; CDR3nt: TGCGCCAGCAGCCCCCGCCCGGGACAGGCGCAAGAGACCCAGTACTTC
v_gene: TRBV6-4; j_gene: TRBJ2-1; abundance: many; d_gene: .; CDR3aa: CASSVEAGAAYNEQFF; CDR3nt: TGTGCCAGCAGTGTGGAGGCGGGGGCCGCTTACAATGAGCAGTTCTTC
v_gene: TRBV12-5; j_gene: TRBJ1-5; abundance: .; d_gene: .; CDR3aa: CASAPHGGSQPQHF; CDR3nt: TGTGCTAGTGCCCCTCATGGGGGGTCTCAGCCCCAGCATTTT
v_gene: TRBV18; j_gene: TRBJ2-3; abundance: once; d_gene: .; CDR3aa: CASSQSGGTDTQYF; CDR3nt: TGTGCCAGCTCACAAAGTGGAGGAACAGATACGCAGTATTTT
v_gene: TRBV23-1; j_gene: TRBJ1-4; abundance: .; d_gene: .; CDR3aa: CASKTVNAEKLFF; CDR3nt: TGCGCCAGCAAGACAGTCAACGCTGAAAAACTGTTTTTT
v_gene: TRBV5-6; j_gene: TRBJ1-6; abundance: once; d_gene: TRBD1; CDR3aa: CASLVPGQENSPLHF; CDR3nt: TGTGCCAGCCTAGTCCCGGGACAGGAGAATTCACCCCTCCACTTT
v_gene: TRBV19; j_gene: TRBJ1-6; abundance: once; d_gene: TRBD1; CDR3aa: CASSITRQGRNSPLHF; CDR3nt: TGTGCCAGTAGTATCACCCGACAGGGGAGGAATTCACCCCTCCACTTT
v_gene: TRBV30; j_gene: TRBJ1-5; abundance: .; d_gene: .; CDR3aa: CAWSGGGANQPQHF; CDR3nt: TGTGCCTGGAGCGGTGGAGGGGCCAATCAGCCCCAGCATTTT
v_gene: TRBV29-1; j_gene: TRBJ1-1; abundance: .; d_gene: .; CDR3aa: CSVGNYMNTEAFF; CDR3nt: TGCAGCGTCGGAAACTACATGAACACTGAAGCTTTCTTT
v_gene: TRBV12-5; j_gene: TRBJ2-2; abundance: .; d_gene: .; CDR3aa: CASGRTSGELFF; CDR3nt: TGTGCTAGTGGTCGGACTTCCGGGGAGCTGTTTTTT
v_gene: TRBV6-5; j_gene: TRBJ1-2; abundance: .; d_gene: TRBD1; CDR3aa: CASRGTGGYGYTF; CDR3nt: TGTGCCAGCAGAGGGACAGGGGGCTATGGCTACACCTTC
v_gene: TRBV6-5; j_gene: TRBJ1-2; abundance: few; d_gene: .; CDR3aa: CASSYEGFGYTF; CDR3nt: TGTGCCAGCAGTTATGAGGGATTTGGCTACACCTTC
v_gene: TRBV10-3; j_gene: TRBJ1-2; abundance: .; d_gene: .; CDR3aa: CAIKGGGPDGYTF; CDR3nt: TGTGCCATCAAGGGTGGAGGTCCAGATGGCTACACCTTC
v_gene: TRBV11-2; j_gene: TRBJ1-6; abundance: .; d_gene: .; CDR3aa: CASSLDEGYNSPLHF; CDR3nt: TGTGCCAGCAGCTTAGACGAGGGATATAATTCACCCCTCCACTTT
v_gene: TRBV6-6; j_gene: TRBJ1-5; abundance: few; d_gene: .; CDR3aa: CASSFTGTSNQPQHF; CDR3nt: TGTGCCAGCAGCTTCACAGGGACGAGCAATCAGCCCCAGCATTTT
v_gene: TRBV24-1; j_gene: TRBJ1-4; abundance: few; d_gene: .; CDR3aa: CATSDRHYEKLFF; CDR3nt: TGTGCCACCAGTGATCGACACTATGAAAAACTGTTTTTT
v_gene: TRBV5-8; j_gene: TRBJ1-3; abundance: once; d_gene: .; CDR3aa: CASSSITGSRSRTGNTIYF; CDR3nt: TGTGCCAGCAGCTCTATTACAGGGAGCAGATCCCGGACTGGAAACACCATATATTTT
v_gene: TRBV7-3; j_gene: TRBJ1-1; abundance: .; d_gene: .; CDR3aa: CASSQGGMNTEAFF; CDR3nt: TGTGCCAGCAGCCAAGGGGGTATGAACACTGAAGCTTTCTTT
v_gene: TRBV30; j_gene: TRBJ1-5; abundance: .; d_gene: TRBD1; CDR3aa: CAWSGDSNRPQHF; CDR3nt: TGTGCCTGGAGTGGGGACAGCAATCGGCCCCAGCATTTT
v_gene: TRBV5-5; j_gene: TRBJ1-6; abundance: .; d_gene: TRBD1; CDR3aa: CASSEGQLQSLHF; CDR3nt: TGTGCCAGCAGCGAGGGACAGCTTCAGTCCCTCCACTTT
v_gene: TRBV10-1; j_gene: TRBJ1-1; abundance: .; d_gene: .; CDR3aa: CASSESDRSEAFF; CDR3nt: TGCGCCAGCAGTGAGTCCGACAGATCTGAAGCTTTCTTT
v_gene: TRBV7-3; j_gene: TRBJ1-1; abundance: .; d_gene: .; CDR3aa: CASSLGTPNTEAFF; CDR3nt: TGTGCCAGCAGCTTAGGGACACCGAACACTGAAGCTTTCTTT
v_gene: TRBV11-3; j_gene: TRBJ2-2; abundance: .; d_gene: .; CDR3aa: CASSLDPADGELFF; CDR3nt: TGTGCCAGCAGCTTAGATCCGGCGGACGGGGAGCTGTTTTTT
v_gene: TRBV4-1; j_gene: TRBJ1-6; abundance: .; d_gene: TRBD1; CDR3aa: CASSPPTGAGFNSPLHF; CDR3nt: TGCGCCAGCAGCCCCCCGACAGGGGCGGGTTTCAATTCACCCCTCCACTTT
v_gene: TRBV30; j_gene: TRBJ1-5; abundance: .; d_gene: TRBD1; CDR3aa: CAWRNRGGNQPQHF; CDR3nt: TGTGCCTGGAGGAACAGGGGTGGCAATCAGCCCCAGCATTTT
v_gene: TRBV5-4; j_gene: TRBJ2-1; abundance: once; d_gene: TRBD2; CDR3aa: CASSGLAGGGNEQFF; CDR3nt: TGTGCCAGCAGCGGCCTAGCGGGGGGGGGCAATGAGCAGTTCTTC
v_gene: TRBV5-6; j_gene: TRBJ1-5; abundance: once; d_gene: TRBD1; CDR3aa: CASSLGSAGGSNQPQHF; CDR3nt: TGTGCCAGCAGCTTGGGTTCGGCAGGGGGCAGCAATCAGCCCCAGCATTTT
v_gene: TRBV30; j_gene: TRBJ1-1; abundance: .; d_gene: TRBD1; CDR3aa: CAWSKTGGITEAFF; CDR3nt: TGTGCCTGGAGTAAGACAGGGGGAATTACTGAAGCTTTCTTT
v_gene: TRBV6-1; j_gene: TRBJ2-2; abundance: few; d_gene: .; CDR3aa: CASSEFARVTGELFF; CDR3nt: TGTGCCAGCAGTGAATTCGCGAGGGTCACCGGGGAGCTGTTTTTT
v_gene: TRBV28; j_gene: TRBJ1-5; abundance: .; d_gene: TRBD1; CDR3aa: CASSILGTGGQPQHF; CDR3nt: TGTGCCAGCAGTATTCTTGGGACAGGGGGGCAGCCCCAGCATTTT
v_gene: TRBV5-1; j_gene: TRBJ2-3; abundance: .; d_gene: .; CDR3aa: CASTPSDLAGTQYF; CDR3nt: TGCGCCAGCACCCCGTCAGATCTGGCGGGTACGCAGTATTTT
v_gene: TRBV19; j_gene: TRBJ1-2; abundance: .; d_gene: TRBD1; CDR3aa: CASSPQGSGYTF; CDR3nt: TGTGCCAGTAGTCCACAGGGGAGCGGCTACACCTTC
v_gene: TRBV30; j_gene: TRBJ1-1; abundance: .; d_gene: .; CDR3aa: CAWSVSRANTEAFF; CDR3nt: TGTGCCTGGAGTGTATCGCGGGCGAACACTGAAGCTTTCTTT
v_gene: TRBV19; j_gene: TRBJ1-5; abundance: .; d_gene: .; CDR3aa: CASSIGAGVSNQPQHF; CDR3nt: TGTGCCAGTAGTATTGGGGCAGGGGTAAGCAATCAGCCCCAGCATTTT
v_gene: TRBV9; j_gene: TRBJ1-2; abundance: .; d_gene: .; CDR3aa: CASSVGGINYGYTF; CDR3nt: TGTGCCAGCAGCGTAGGGGGCATAAACTATGGCTACACCTTC
v_gene: TRBV5-1; j_gene: TRBJ2-2; abundance: .; d_gene: .; CDR3aa: CASSQGSISGELFF; CDR3nt: TGCGCCAGCAGCCAGGGGTCGATTAGCGGGGAGCTGTTTTTT
v_gene: TRBV7-3; j_gene: TRBJ2-2; abundance: .; d_gene: TRBD1; CDR3aa: CASSATGGANTGELFF; CDR3nt: TGTGCCAGCAGCGCGACAGGGGGCGCGAACACCGGGGAGCTGTTTTTT